The clone carrying this TCR beta chain was found a few times. What it recognizes is unknown. The data were obtained in a study of T cell repertoires in cytomegalovirus infection. Looking at the study overall: Selected CMV epitopes included recently identified HLA-C-restricted ones as well as well-studied HLA-B-restricted ones. CMV infection and matching HLA type were both indicated by public TCR beta signatures. Study-wide points: In two of eight donors, the top clonotype was HLA-C-restricted CMV-specific. Identification of carriers of CMV plus the relevant HLA was performed using cumulative public TCR beta family frequency.

Germline loops: CDR1 MNHNS, CDR2 SASEGT. This CDR3 has 15 residues. With 2 bases removed from V and 2 bases from J, the gap between germline ends came to 10 bases. Via MiXCR, TCRdb re-called the reads, giving one row per CDR3 protein. The sample has roughly 990,000 distinct CDR3 sequences; approximately 33% are singletons. The chain joins TRBV6-1 to TRBJ2-1; D not resolved. The sequence was obtained from a human donor in good health (CMV status not recorded). Some clones in this sample may be carry-over from other donors' samples. Sample: cultured CD8+ T cells from PBMCs, taken from culture after CMV antigen stimulation. Here the CDR3 DNA reads TGTGCCAGCAGTGAACCCGACCCCACCTACAATGAGCAGTTCTTC. Its translation is CASSEPDPTYNEQFF.